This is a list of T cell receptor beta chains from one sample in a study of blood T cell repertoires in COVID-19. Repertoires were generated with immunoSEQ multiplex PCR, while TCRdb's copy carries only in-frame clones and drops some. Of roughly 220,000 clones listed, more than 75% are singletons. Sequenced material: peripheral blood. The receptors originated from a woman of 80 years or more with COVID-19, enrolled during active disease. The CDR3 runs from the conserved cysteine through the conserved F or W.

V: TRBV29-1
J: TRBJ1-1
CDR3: CSVGPVNTEAFF

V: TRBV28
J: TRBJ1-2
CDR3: CASTTPGKVGYTF

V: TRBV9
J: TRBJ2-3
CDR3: CASSTRTGGTDTQYF

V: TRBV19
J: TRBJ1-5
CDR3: CASGTGGNQPQHF

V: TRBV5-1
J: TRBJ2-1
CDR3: CASSLGTTGSWFF

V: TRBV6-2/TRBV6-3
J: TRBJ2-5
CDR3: CASSYDSGRGETQYF

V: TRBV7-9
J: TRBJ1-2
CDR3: CASSLALDRAFYGYTF

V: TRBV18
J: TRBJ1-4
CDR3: CASSRDRGRDEKLFF

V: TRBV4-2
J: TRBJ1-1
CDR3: CASSQELTMNTEAFF

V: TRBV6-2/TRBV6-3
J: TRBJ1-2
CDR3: CASSYAQQGRGYTF

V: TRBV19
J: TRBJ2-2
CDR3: CASSTKGLGSNTGELFF

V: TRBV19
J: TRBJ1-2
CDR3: CASSYYRDRVIYGYTF

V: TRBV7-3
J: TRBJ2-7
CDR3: CASSLMLTGTYEQYF

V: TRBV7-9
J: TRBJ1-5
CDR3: CASSLKGENQPQHF

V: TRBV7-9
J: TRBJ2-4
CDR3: CAKEELAKNIQYF

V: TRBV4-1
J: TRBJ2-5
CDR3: CASSQDQPPARGVTQYF